The entry below describes one T cell receptor beta chain. The record originates from a study of blood T cell repertoires in COVID-19. The wider study: In each case, the material was cDNA or gDNA derived from T cells, B-cell-depleted T cells, or PBMCs.

Assay: immunoSEQ multiplex PCR; the TCRdb copy retains only in-frame clones and omits some. This table holds approximately 110,000 clones, 92% found once. Germline-derived CDR1 and CDR2 are SGHRS and YFSETQ. V trimming: 6 bases; J trimming: 0 bases; junction bases outside the gene matches: 7. The CDR3 is 15 amino acids. The chain has TRBV5-1 and TRBJ2-5; TRBD2 aligns across 8 bases. The sequence derives from a man aged 50 or older with COVID-19, enrolled during active disease. The specimen was peripheral blood. The CDR3 DNA sequence: TGCGCCAGCACCCCCCGGGGGGGATACCAAGAGACCCAGTACTTC. Its translation is CASTPRGGYQETQYF.